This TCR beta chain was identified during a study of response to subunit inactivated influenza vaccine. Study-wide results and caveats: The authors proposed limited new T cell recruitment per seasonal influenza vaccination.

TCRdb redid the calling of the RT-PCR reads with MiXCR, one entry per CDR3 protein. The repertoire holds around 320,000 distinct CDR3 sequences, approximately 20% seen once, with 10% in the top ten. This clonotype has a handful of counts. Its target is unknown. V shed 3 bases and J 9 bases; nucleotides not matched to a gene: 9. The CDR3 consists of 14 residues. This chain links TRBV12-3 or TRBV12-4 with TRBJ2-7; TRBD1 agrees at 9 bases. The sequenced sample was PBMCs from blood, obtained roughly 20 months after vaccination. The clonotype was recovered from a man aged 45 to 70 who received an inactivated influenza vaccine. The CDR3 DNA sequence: TGTGCCAGCAGTTTTACGGGACAGGGTACGTCGCAGTACTTC. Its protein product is CASSFTGQGTSQYF.